This TCR beta chain is from a study of cytomegalovirus exposure and HLA in healthy donors. Study outcomes and limitations: It was 150 to 200 TCR beta chains that were listed as cytomegalovirus-associated. Most TCR sequences were seen very rarely across donors, but some public TCRs occurred in many.

Clones were sequenced by immunoSEQ multiplex PCR, and TCRdb holds only the in-frame ones, with some missing. Among 60,000 to 85,000 clones listed, around 94% were seen once. To note about this clone: As yet, its antigen is unknown.

V gave up 3 bases and J gave up 4 bases; unmatched junction bases: 8. The CDR3 extends over 16 amino acids. Germline CDR1 SEHNR, CDR2 FQNEAQ (reference sequence). The donors were part of the validation cohort of 100 to 150 subjects. That cohort was separate from the first cohort, which comprised under 750 subjects. The receptor comes from a man between 18 and 29 years old in good health and CMV-seropositive. The chain joins TRBV7-9 to TRBJ2-5, with TRBD2 matching 10 bases. The sample was PBMCs. CDR3 region: CASSLVAGGLGETQYF. CDR3 sequence (DNA): TGTGCCAGCAGCTTGGTAGCGGGAGGCCTGGGAGAGACCCAGTACTTC.